Listed here are 3 T cell receptor beta chains from one sample, sequenced in a study of beta chain features in type 1 diabetes. General study findings and limits: Moderately but significantly shorter TCRB CDR3s were found in Type 1 diabetes patients in all four CD4+ subsets.

These receptors have no identified antigens. As every portion of the isolated RNA was reverse transcribed, the sequencing read expressed TCRB transcripts. Measured with immunoSEQ multiplex PCR; TCRdb has only the in-frame clones, and not every one. The sample contains roughly 280,000 clones, 24% of which appear only once. Sequences were obtained from naive CD4+ T cells from blood. The receptors come from a woman aged 25 to 39 with type 1 diabetes.

This clone was counted a few times. V and J are TRBV11-2 and TRBJ1-2; D may be TRBD1 (5 bases). Trimming took off 5 bases at V and 6 bases at J, with 19 bases between the two ends. Per germline, CDR1 SGHAT and CDR2 FQNNGV. The CDR3 runs to 15 residues. The CDR3 is CASSATRDRANGYTF. As DNA, the CDR3 is TGTGCCAGCAGCGCTACCCGAGACAGAGCGAATGGCTACACCTTC.

As for this clone: The identical CDR3 is also encoded by other nucleotide sequences in the sample. V usage is TRBV30 and J usage is TRBJ2-7; D is undetermined. Between the trimmed V and J ends, which lost 0 bases and 2 bases, there was a span of 5 bases. Germline-derived CDR1 and CDR2 are GTSNPN and SVGIG (reference sequence). There are 12 residues in the CDR3. CDR3 amino acids: CAWSVSPYEQYF. The CDR3 DNA is TGTGCCTGGAGTGTGAGCCCCTACGAGCAGTACTTC.

The rearrangement joins TRBV4-1 to TRBJ2-5; TRBD1 might be the D (5 bases). Germline CDR1 is MGHRA and CDR2 is YSYEKL. This CDR3 has 15 amino acids. The V gene lost 1 base and the J gene lost 6 bases, with 15 bases spanning the gap. Here the CDR3 reads CASSQGGRVSKTQYF. The CDR3 coding sequence is TGCGCCAGCAGCCAAGGGGGCAGGGTTAGTAAGACCCAGTACTTC.